The rows below give T cell receptor beta chains drawn from one sample of a study of Ad26.COV2.S vaccination and SARS-CoV-2 variants. TCRdb's copy holds only in-frame clones and misses some; the assay was immunoSEQ multiplex PCR. The sample holds 350,000 to 500,000 clones, approximately 90% seen once. The sample was peripheral blood, taken in a trial of Ad26.COV2.S vaccine versus placebo. These receptors were obtained from a person aged 18 to 59 who received the Ad26.COV2.S COVID-19 vaccine or a placebo. Each CDR3 is given with its conserved first and last residue. D genes are given only for firm matches. Clone sizes are given selectively: once, few, many, or a class where the clone is expanded.

j_call: TRBJ2-7; d_call: TRBD1; v_call: TRBV7-8; clone_size: .; cdr3_nt: TGTGCCAGCAGGGGGACAGGACGTTACGAGCAGTACTTC; cdr3_aa: CASRGTGRYEQYF
j_call: TRBJ2-3; d_call: TRBD2; v_call: TRBV4-1; clone_size: .; cdr3_nt: TGCGCCAGCAGCCTTTCGGGACTAGCAACGACAGATACGCAGTATTTT; cdr3_aa: CASSLSGLATTDTQYF
j_call: TRBJ1-4; d_call: TRBD1; v_call: TRBV30; clone_size: once; cdr3_nt: TGTGCCTGGAGCATCGCAGGGGGCTATGAAAAACTGTTTTTT; cdr3_aa: CAWSIAGGYEKLFF
j_call: TRBJ1-2; d_call: .; v_call: TRBV24-1; clone_size: .; cdr3_nt: TGTGCCACCAGCGAAACAGGGTATGGCTACACCTTC; cdr3_aa: CATSETGYGYTF
j_call: TRBJ1-1; d_call: TRBD1; v_call: TRBV4-3; clone_size: once; cdr3_nt: TGCGCCAGCAGCCAAAAGACAGGGCCGTCTGAAGCTTTCTTT; cdr3_aa: CASSQKTGPSEAFF
j_call: TRBJ1-1; d_call: .; v_call: TRBV14; clone_size: .; cdr3_nt: TGTGCCAGCAGCCAAGCTTTGAACACTGAAGCTTTCTTT; cdr3_aa: CASSQALNTEAFF
j_call: TRBJ1-2; d_call: .; v_call: TRBV6-1; clone_size: once; cdr3_nt: TGTGCCAGCAGCAGCGCACTGACATCCCCGTATGGCTACACCTTC; cdr3_aa: CASSSALTSPYGYTF
j_call: TRBJ2-1; d_call: TRBD1; v_call: TRBV19; clone_size: .; cdr3_nt: TGTGCCAGTAGTTGGGGGGGTATGGACAGGGGACACCACAATGAGCAGTTCTTC; cdr3_aa: CASSWGGMDRGHHNEQFF
j_call: TRBJ2-2; d_call: .; v_call: TRBV6-5; clone_size: .; cdr3_nt: TGTGCCAGCAGTTACCGCCCCGCCGGGGAGCTGTTTTTT; cdr3_aa: CASSYRPAGELFF
j_call: TRBJ2-5; d_call: .; v_call: TRBV13; clone_size: once; cdr3_nt: TGTGCCAGCAGCAACAAGGAGGACAGCCAAGAGACCCAGTACTTC; cdr3_aa: CASSNKEDSQETQYF
j_call: TRBJ2-1; d_call: .; v_call: TRBV10-3; clone_size: once; cdr3_nt: TGTGCCATTAGGGACGTGTCCTACAATGAGCAGTTCTTC; cdr3_aa: CAIRDVSYNEQFF
j_call: TRBJ2-7; d_call: TRBD2; v_call: TRBV19; clone_size: .; cdr3_nt: TGTGCCAGTAGTGTCTACAGCGGGAGCCCCTACGAGCAGTACTTC; cdr3_aa: CASSVYSGSPYEQYF
j_call: TRBJ1-5; d_call: TRBD1; v_call: TRBV28; clone_size: .; cdr3_nt: TGTGCCAGCAGAACCAACCGGGACAGCAAAGGACAGCCCCAGCATTTT; cdr3_aa: CASRTNRDSKGQPQHF
j_call: TRBJ2-2; d_call: .; v_call: TRBV30; clone_size: once; cdr3_nt: TGTGCCTGGAGTAACATATTTGGCGGGGAGCTGTTTTTT; cdr3_aa: CAWSNIFGGELFF
j_call: TRBJ2-1; d_call: .; v_call: TRBV4-3; clone_size: once; cdr3_nt: TGCGCCAGCAGCCAAGATATCCTAGGCTCCTACAATGAGCAGTTCTTC; cdr3_aa: CASSQDILGSYNEQFF
j_call: TRBJ2-3; d_call: .; v_call: TRBV6-2/TRBV6-3; clone_size: .; cdr3_nt: TGTGCCAGCAGTTACTCGACGGGATTTATCACAGATACGCAGTATTTT; cdr3_aa: CASSYSTGFITDTQYF
j_call: TRBJ2-5; d_call: TRBD1; v_call: TRBV19; clone_size: .; cdr3_nt: TGTGCCAGTAGTCCCCGGACAGGGACAGAGACCCAGTACTTC; cdr3_aa: CASSPRTGTETQYF
j_call: TRBJ2-1; d_call: .; v_call: TRBV7-6; clone_size: .; cdr3_nt: TGTGCCAGCAGCTTCGGGAGCTCCTACAATGAGCAGTTCTTC; cdr3_aa: CASSFGSSYNEQFF
j_call: TRBJ2-1; d_call: .; v_call: TRBV19; clone_size: .; cdr3_nt: TGTGCCAGTAGTCTGAGACCCCTCGTTGGACAGTTCTTC; cdr3_aa: CASSLRPLVGQFF
j_call: TRBJ2-1; d_call: .; v_call: TRBV12-5; clone_size: .; cdr3_nt: TGTGCTAGTGGCCTGGGACTTTCTCGCTCCTACAATGAGCAGTTCTTC; cdr3_aa: CASGLGLSRSYNEQFF
j_call: TRBJ1-2; d_call: TRBD1; v_call: TRBV20-1; clone_size: once; cdr3_nt: TGCAGTGCCAGGGACAGGGGTGGCTACACCTTC; cdr3_aa: CSARDRGGYTF